The present entry profiles one TCR beta chain with its context. The antigen is unknown. The data derive from a study of cytomegalovirus exposure and HLA in healthy donors. Overall study results and limits: In a later analysis, V- and J-gene trimming of beta chains associated with a DCLRE1C missense variant, replicated independently. Despite most TCR sequences being rare, some public TCRs occurred in many donors. What a later analysis reportedly showed was that an Asian-associated ancestry cluster had fewer N-insertions than the 666-donor mean.

Both 60 Vbeta primers and 13 Jbeta primers went into the PCR. The assay was immunoSEQ multiplex PCR, and TCRdb's table has in-frame clones only and misses some. The sample lists some 120,000 clones; approximately 83% were seen once. Germline CDR1 SNHLY, CDR2 FYNNEI. The V end was cut by 4 bases, the J end by 4 bases, with 16 bases between. The CDR3 consists of 15 residues. The clonotype originates from a woman between 40 and 55 years old in good health and CMV-seropositive. The chain combines TRBV2 with TRBJ2-5; no clear D gene. The material sequenced was PBMCs. The CDR3, as DNA: TGTGCCAGCAGTGGGCTTGCAGAAAAGCGAGAGACCCAGTACTTC. It is translated as CASSGLAEKRETQYF.